One and the same sample provided the 5 T cell receptor beta chains below, sequenced in a study of blood T cell repertoires in COVID-19. The data were produced by immunoSEQ multiplex PCR, yet TCRdb's version contains in-frame clones alone and is incomplete. The sample has tens of thousands of clones; approximately 90% are singletons. Sample: peripheral blood. These receptors all stem from a woman aged 55-70 years with active COVID-19.

This clone was detected once. This sequence joins TRBV5-1 and TRBJ1-6, with 7 nucleotides matching TRBD1. Trimming cost V 3 bases and J 7 bases; bases outside gene matches: 7. Per the germline V gene, CDR1 is SGHRS and CDR2 is YFSETQ. There are 15 residues in the CDR3. CDR3 DNA: TGCGCCAGCAGCTACGACAGGGCGCAGAATTCACCCCTCCACTTT. It yields the protein CASSYDRAQNSPLHF.

The chain employs TRBV28 and TRBJ2-3; weak D call: TRBD2 (5 bases). Trimming removed 2 bases at V and 3 bases at J, with 12 bases between. The V gene's germline CDR1 is MDHEN and CDR2 SYDVKM. This CDR3 contains 15 residues. The CDR3 is CASSLEGVGTDTQYF. The DNA for the CDR3 is TGTGCCAGCAGTTTAGAGGGAGTCGGGACAGATACGCAGTATTTT.

The chain employs TRBV5-1 and TRBJ1-4; D not resolved. Germline CDR1 SGHRS, CDR2 YFSETQ. Trimming took 0 bases from V and 1 from J, leaving 7 bases between them. The CDR3 runs to 15 residues. The CDR3 protein is CASSLVRGTNEKLFF. The CDR3 DNA reads TGCGCCAGCAGCTTGGTGCGGGGAACTAATGAAAAACTGTTTTTT.

This chain joins TRBV7-8 and TRBJ1-5, with 10 bases fitting TRBD1. V shed 1 base, J shed 7 bases, and the junction held 4 bases outside the gene matches. Germline lookup yields CDR1 SGHVS and CDR2 FQNEAQ. The CDR3 is 15 residues long. CDR3 coding DNA: TGTGCCAGCAGCTTAGGGGACAGGGGTTGGCAGCCCCAGCATTTT. Its protein is CASSLGDRGWQPQHF.

The chain uses TRBV7-2 and TRBJ1-6, with 7 positions matching TRBD1. V was pared by 3 bases and J by 8 bases, with 7 bases of the junction left unmatched. The germline V gene encodes CDR1 SGHTA and CDR2 FQGNSA. The CDR3 loop spans 15 amino acids. CDR3 protein: CASSFRQGRDSPLHF. CDR3 bases: TGTGCCAGCAGCTTTCGACAGGGACGGGATTCACCCCTCCACTTT.